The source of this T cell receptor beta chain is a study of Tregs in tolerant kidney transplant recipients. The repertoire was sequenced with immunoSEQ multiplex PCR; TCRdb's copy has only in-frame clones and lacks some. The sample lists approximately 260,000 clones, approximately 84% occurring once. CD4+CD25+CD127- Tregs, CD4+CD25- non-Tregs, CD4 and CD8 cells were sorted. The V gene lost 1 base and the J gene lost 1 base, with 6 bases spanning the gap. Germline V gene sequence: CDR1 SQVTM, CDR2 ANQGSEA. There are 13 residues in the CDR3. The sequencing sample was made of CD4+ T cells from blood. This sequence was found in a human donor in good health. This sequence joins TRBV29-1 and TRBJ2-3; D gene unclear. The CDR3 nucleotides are TGCAGCGTTGAAGTTCAGGGCACAGATACGCAGTATTTT. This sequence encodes CSVEVQGTDTQYF.